The 14 T cell receptor beta chains reported below all come from one sample, sequenced in a study of T cells in Graves' hyperthyroidism and ophthalmopathy. Amplification yielded TCR beta CDR3 regions, with RNA transcripts as the source. The HTBI primer set served for first-round RT-PCR of the TCR CDR3. Using its own MiXCR run on the multiplex PCR reads, TCRdb lists one record per CDR3 protein. The data contain a few hundred thousand distinct CDR3 sequences, roughly an eighth of them singletons. Sequenced: blood. These receptors were taken from a middle-aged woman with Graves' ophthalmopathy.

A remark on this clonotype: Just one base apart from a much larger clone, this may be a read error. V gene TRBV12-3 or TRBV12-4 combines with J gene TRBJ1-2; no definite D call. CDR3 length equals 12 residues. The CDR3 DNA is TGTTCCAGCAGCCAATTAACCTATGGCTACACCTTC. Amino acid sequence: CSSSQLTYGYTF.

This clonotype was detected many times. The rearrangement joins TRBV7-9 to TRBJ1-1; D not certain. CDR1 and CDR2 (germline): SEHNR, FQNEAQ (reference sequence). V shed 4 bases and J shed 4 bases, with 10 bases lying between them. The CDR3 extends over 13 amino acids. The CDR3 bases are TGTGCCAGCAGCTACCGGGTGGGCACTGAAGCTTTCTTT. The encoded protein is CASSYRVGTEAFF.

This clonotype has at least ten counts. V and J are TRBV12-3 or TRBV12-4 and TRBJ2-2; D possibly corresponds to TRBD2 (6 bases). V was trimmed by 4 bases and J by 1 base, leaving 10 bases between them. The CDR3 loop spans 15 amino acids. In DNA, the CDR3 is TGTGCCAGCAGTTCCCAGGGACTGAACACCGGGGAGCTGTTTTTT. This codes for CASSSQGLNTGELFF.

This clonotype was picked up many times. This rearrangement joins TRBV28 to TRBJ2-7; tentative D call: TRBD2 (5 bases). The CDR3 is made up of 15 amino acids. Trimming stripped 5 bases from V and 4 bases from J, with 18 bases between. CDR1 and CDR2 (germline): MDHEN, SYDVKM. In DNA, the CDR3 is TGTGCCAGCAGTGCGACCCGGGGTCTCGGTTACGAGCAGTACTTC. Protein: CASSATRGLGYEQYF.

This chain uses TRBV7-8 with TRBJ1-5; possible D gene TRBD1, 5 bases. The CDR3 contains 15 residues. V lost 1 base to trimming and J lost 11 bases, with 18 bases between them. Germline CDR1 is SGHVS and CDR2 is FQNEAQ. CDR3 residues: CASSLEVGPGMSQHF. In nucleotides, the CDR3 is TGTGCCAGCAGCTTAGAGGTGGGCCCAGGGATGTCCCAGCATTTT. Supplemented by reference TRBV7-8 and TRBJ1-5, the full variable domain reads GAGVSQSPRYKVAKRGQDVALRCDPISGHVSLFWYQQALGQGPEFLTYFQNEAQLDKSGLPSDRFFAERPEGSVSTLKIQRTQQEDSAVYLCASSLEVGPGMSQHFGDGTRLSIL.

This clonotype was counted at least ten times. CDR3 residues: CASSPRLARNTGELFF. For the CDR3, the DNA is TGTGCCAGCAGCCCTCGACTAGCGAGGAACACCGGGGAGCTGTTTTTT. The chain uses TRBV7-9 and TRBJ2-2, with 8 positions matching TRBD2. The CDR3 sequence is 16 residues long. J gave up 1 base and V 5 bases, and 6 bases lay outside the gene matches. Germline CDR1 SEHNR, CDR2 FQNEAQ (reference sequence).

This CDR3 is CASSPLSGSNQPQHF. In nucleotides, the CDR3 is TGTGCCAGCAGCCCTTTATCAGGGAGCAATCAGCCCCAGCATTTT. The genes are TRBV7-2 and TRBJ1-5, with D possibly being TRBD1 (5 bases). Germline CDR1 is SGHTA and CDR2 is FQGNSA. The V and J ends lost 5 bases and 1 base respectively, with 12 bases between them. CDR3 length equals 15 residues. The full variable domain, rest sourced from reference TRBV7-2 and TRBJ1-5, is GAGVSQSPSNKVTEKGKDVELRCDPISGHTALYWYRQSLGQGLEFLIYFQGNSAPDKSGLPSDRFSAERTGGSVSTLTIQRTQQEDSAVYLCASSPLSGSNQPQHFGDGTRLSIL.

This clonotype showed up many times. The gene calls are TRBV27 and TRBJ1-5; TRBD1 agrees at 9 bases. Germline-derived CDR1 and CDR2 are MNHEY and SMNVEV (reference sequence). This CDR3 has 16 residues. Trimming took 5 bases from V and 2 from J; bases not matched to a gene: 7. DNA for the CDR3: TGTGCCAGCAGTCCTTACAGGGGGCAGGGCAATCAGCCCCAGCATTTT. Protein: CASSPYRGQGNQPQHF.

The genes are TRBV2 and TRBJ2-7; maybe TRBD2 (5 bases). This CDR3 has 12 residues. The germline V gene encodes CDR1 SNHLY and CDR2 FYNNEI. V shed 4 bases and J shed 9 bases, with 13 bases lying between them. CDR3 DNA: TGTGCCAGCAGTGCCCCAGTCGAGGGGCAGTACTTC. This encodes CASSAPVEGQYF.

This clonotype was recorded at least ten times. The chain recombines TRBV11-2 with TRBJ2-4; weak D call: TRBD2 (5 bases). Germline CDR1 reads SGHAT; CDR2 reads FQNNGV. Trimming took off 1 base at V and 4 bases at J, with 8 bases between the two ends. The CDR3 loop spans 14 amino acids. The CDR3 sequence: CASSLAGGKNIQYF. The CDR3 bases are TGTGCCAGCAGCTTAGCTGGCGGGAAAAACATTCAGTACTTC. Combining the CDR3 with reference TRBV11-2 and TRBJ2-4 gives the whole variable domain EAGVAQSPRYKIIEKRQSVAFWCNPISGHATLYWYQQILGQGPKLLIQFQNNGVVDDSQLPKDRFSAERLKGVDSTLKIQPAKLEDSAVYLCASSLAGGKNIQYFGAGTRLSVL.

This chain connects TRBV10-2 to TRBJ1-2; unclear D gene. The germline V gene has CDR1 WSHSY and CDR2 SAAADI. V gave up 7 bases and J gave up 4 bases, with 16 bases separating them. The CDR3 has 14 amino acids. For the CDR3, the DNA is TGCGCCAGCACCCCGGGTGGGCAGGTCTATGGCTACACCTTC. Translating it yields CASTPGGQVYGYTF.

This chain uses TRBV20-1 with TRBJ2-5, with TRBD2 identical over 10 bases. This CDR3 has 17 residues. The V segment lost 3 bases and the J segment 9 bases; nucleotides outside the gene matches: 19. Germline lookup yields CDR1 DFQATT and CDR2 SNEGSKA (reference sequence). The chain's CDR3 is CSASQDPTSGLMGAQYF. As DNA, the CDR3 is TGCAGTGCTAGTCAGGACCCGACTAGCGGGTTAATGGGTGCCCAGTACTTC.

J is TRBJ2-1 and V is TRBV20-1; possibly TRBD1 for D (7 bases). CDR3 length: 17 amino acids. V dropped 5 bases and J dropped 6 bases, with 26 bases sitting between them. Germline V gene lookup returns CDR1 DFQATT and CDR2 SNEGSKA (reference sequence). CDR3 DNA: TGCAGTGCTCGGGGGATTAGCGGACCGAGGGGGCCCAATGAGCAGTTCTTC. Its protein product is CSARGISGPRGPNEQFF.

The chain carries TRBV5-5 and TRBJ1-6; 10 positions match TRBD1. Trimming at V came to 3 bases and at J to 9 bases, leaving 3 bases not matched to a gene. Germline V lookup: CDR1 SGHKS, CDR2 YYEKEE (reference sequence). This CDR3 spans 14 amino acids. Written as DNA, the CDR3 is TGTGCCAGCAGCTGGACAGGGGGTGGTTCACCCCTCCACTTT. It encodes CASSWTGGGSPLHF.